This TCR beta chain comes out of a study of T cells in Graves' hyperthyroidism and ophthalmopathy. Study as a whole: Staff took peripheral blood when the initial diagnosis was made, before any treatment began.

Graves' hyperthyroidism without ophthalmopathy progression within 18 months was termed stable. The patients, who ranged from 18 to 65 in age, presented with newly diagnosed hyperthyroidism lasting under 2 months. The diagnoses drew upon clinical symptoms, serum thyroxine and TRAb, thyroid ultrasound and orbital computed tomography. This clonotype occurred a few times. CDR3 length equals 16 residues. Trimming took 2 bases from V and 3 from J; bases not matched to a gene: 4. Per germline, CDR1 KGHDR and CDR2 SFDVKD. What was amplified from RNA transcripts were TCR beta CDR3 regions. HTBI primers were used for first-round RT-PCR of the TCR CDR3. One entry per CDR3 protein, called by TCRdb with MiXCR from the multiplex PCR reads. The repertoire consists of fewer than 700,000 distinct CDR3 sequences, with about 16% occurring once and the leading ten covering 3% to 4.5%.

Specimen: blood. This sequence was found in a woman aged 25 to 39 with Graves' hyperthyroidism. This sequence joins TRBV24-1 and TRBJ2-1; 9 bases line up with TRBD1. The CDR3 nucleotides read TGTGCCACCAGTGATTCTGACAGGGGGGGCTACAATGAGCAGTTCTTC. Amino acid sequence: CATSDSDRGGYNEQFF.